The rows below give T cell receptor beta chains drawn from one sample of a study of shared clonotypes between healthy human individuals. This table comes from immunoSEQ multiplex PCR, and its TCRdb copy is limited to in-frame clones, with some not included. The table lists 600,000 to 750,000 clones, less than 95% of them singletons, with approximately 35% in the top ten. Material for sequencing was memory CD8+ T cells from PBMCs. The receptors here all came from a man between 18 and 29 years old in good health. Some clones in this sample may be carry-over from other donors' samples. Both conserved end residues are part of each CDR3. A D gene is named only where the DNA matches it firmly. For some rows the clone size is stated as once, few or many, or as a class when expanded; others skip it.

v_gene	j_gene	d_gene	abundance	CDR3aa	CDR3nt
TRBV7-9	TRBJ2-7	NA	NA	CASSLETNQYEQYF	TGTGCCAGCAGCTTAGAGACAAATCAATACGAGCAGTACTTC
TRBV27	TRBJ2-6	NA	NA	CASTIGPPSGANVLTF	TGTGCCAGCACCATAGGGCCCCCCTCTGGGGCCAACGTCCTGACTTTC
TRBV11-2	TRBJ2-7	NA	NA	CASSPVGFYEQYF	TGTGCCAGCAGCCCAGTGGGGTTCTACGAGCAGTACTTC
TRBV19	TRBJ1-1	NA	once	CASSIDDISNTEAFF	TGTGCCAGTAGTATAGATGACATCTCGAACACTGAAGCTTTCTTT
TRBV4-1	TRBJ2-7	NA	NA	CASSQSGYEQYF	TGCGCCAGCAGCCAATCGGGATACGAGCAGTACTTC
TRBV28	TRBJ2-7	TRBD2	NA	CASSVAGGVEQYF	TGTGCCAGCAGCGTGGCGGGAGGGGTCGAGCAGTACTTC
TRBV7-2	TRBJ2-7	TRBD2	NA	CASSLLLGLAEASYEQYF	TGTGCCAGCAGCCTCCTTTTGGGACTAGCGGAAGCCTCCTACGAGCAGTACTTC
TRBV19	TRBJ2-1	NA	NA	CASSETINEQFF	TGTGCCAGTAGCGAGACTATCAATGAGCAGTTCTTC
TRBV18	TRBJ2-2	TRBD2	NA	CASSPPRGGNTGELFF	TGTGCCAGCTCACCACCCCGCGGGGGGAACACCGGGGAGCTGTTTTTT
TRBV4-3	TRBJ1-2	NA	NA	CASSRSEVQNYGYTF	TGCGCCAGCAGCCGCTCGGAGGTCCAGAACTATGGCTACACCTTC
TRBV28	TRBJ2-7	TRBD1	NA	CASSYQTGSSYSYEQYF	TGTGCCAGCAGTTATCAGACAGGGTCGTCTTACTCCTACGAGCAGTACTTC
TRBV29-1	TRBJ2-1	TRBD2	NA	CSSFLPSGEQFF	TGCAGTTCCTTCCTGCCTAGCGGTGAGCAGTTCTTC
TRBV6-4	TRBJ1-2	TRBD1	NA	CASSPAQGYGYTF	TGTGCCAGCAGTCCAGCACAGGGGTATGGCTACACCTTC
TRBV9	TRBJ2-7	NA	NA	CASSVVAGLPYEQYF	TGTGCCAGCAGCGTAGTTGCCGGGCTGCCCTACGAGCAGTACTTC
TRBV6-5	TRBJ2-3	TRBD2	NA	CASSYMTSGKDTQYF	TGTGCCAGCAGTTACATGACTAGCGGGAAAGATACGCAGTATTTT
TRBV7-8	TRBJ1-5	NA	once	CASSPTLGTGSGQPQHF	TGTGCCAGCAGTCCTACATTGGGCACAGGGTCAGGGCAGCCCCAGCATTTT
TRBV29-1	TRBJ2-7	NA	NA	CSVVFLSSYEQYF	TGCAGCGTTGTCTTTCTGAGCTCCTACGAGCAGTACTTC
TRBV7-6	TRBJ2-2	TRBD2	NA	CASSLNAGGLAPTGELFF	TGTGCCAGCAGCTTAAACGCTGGGGGACTAGCTCCAACCGGGGAGCTGTTTTTT
TRBV29-1	TRBJ2-7	NA	NA	CSVEDRGKEVEQYF	TGCAGCGTTGAAGATCGGGGAAAGGAAGTCGAGCAGTACTTC
TRBV6-5	TRBJ2-5	NA	NA	CASSRSEGETQYF	TGTGCCAGCAGCAGGTCGGAGGGGGAGACCCAGTACTTC
TRBV4-2	TRBJ2-1	NA	NA	CASSQDRGGLNYNEQFF	TGTGCCAGCAGCCAAGATCGTGGGGGGCTTAACTACAATGAGCAGTTCTTC
TRBV7-9	TRBJ2-7	TRBD2	NA	CASSSAIPGLAGGPYEQYF	TGTGCCAGCAGCTCCGCCATTCCGGGACTAGCGGGAGGGCCGTACGAGCAGTACTTC
TRBV25-1	TRBJ2-5	NA	NA	CASSSRTLQETQYF	TGTGCCAGTAGCTCGAGGACCCTCCAAGAGACCCAGTACTTC
TRBV6-5	TRBJ1-5	NA	NA	CASRQGIPQHF	TGTGCCAGCAGGCAAGGGATCCCCCAGCATTTT
TRBV7-8	TRBJ2-1	NA	NA	CASSLAHWGVRDNEQFF	TGTGCCAGCAGCTTAGCGCATTGGGGGGTACGGGACAATGAGCAGTTCTTC
TRBV7-2	TRBJ1-5	NA	NA	CASSFRVGAFNQPQHF	TGTGCCAGCAGCTTTAGGGTGGGGGCTTTCAATCAGCCCCAGCATTTT
TRBV27	TRBJ2-3	NA	NA	CASRYLSLVGTDTQYF	TGTGCCAGCAGATACCTTTCCTTAGTAGGCACAGATACGCAGTATTTT
TRBV27	TRBJ2-1	NA	NA	CASKPSFPGGASYNEQFF	TGTGCCAGCAAACCTTCGTTCCCGGGGGGCGCGTCCTACAATGAGCAGTTCTTC
TRBV9	TRBJ1-5	NA	NA	CASSVGTGPNQPQHF	TGTGCCAGCAGCGTAGGAACAGGGCCCAATCAGCCCCAGCATTTT
TRBV27	TRBJ2-2	NA	NA	CASSLRGAGELFF	TGTGCCAGCAGTTTAAGGGGGGCCGGGGAGCTGTTTTTT
TRBV5-6	TRBJ2-7	NA	NA	CASSFPGAGEQYF	TGTGCCAGCAGCTTTCCGGGGGCGGGCGAGCAGTACTTC
TRBV10-2	TRBJ1-5	NA	NA	CASSESWGWSNQPQHF	TGCGCCAGCAGTGAGTCGTGGGGCTGGAGCAATCAGCCCCAGCATTTT
TRBV2	TRBJ2-7	NA	once	CASSEVTNYEQYF	TGTGCCAGCAGTGAAGTGACTAACTACGAGCAGTACTTC
TRBV25-1	TRBJ2-7	NA	NA	CASSDVYGWRHEQYF	TGTGCCAGCAGTGACGTTTACGGCTGGCGCCACGAGCAGTACTTC
TRBV9	TRBJ2-3	TRBD2	NA	CASSVSQAGKSTDTQYF	TGTGCCAGCAGCGTTTCTCAAGCGGGAAAAAGCACAGATACGCAGTATTTT
TRBV7-9	TRBJ2-5	TRBD1	NA	CASSPIAQGAVRETQYF	TGTGCCAGCAGCCCAATCGCTCAGGGGGCGGTAAGGGAGACCCAGTACTTC
TRBV27	TRBJ1-1	TRBD1	NA	CASSLFGQGGTEAFF	TGTGCCAGCAGTTTATTCGGACAGGGAGGGACTGAAGCTTTCTTT
TRBV6-5	TRBJ1-2	NA	many	CASRQTGNYGYTF	TGTGCCAGCAGGCAAACAGGGAACTATGGCTACACCTTC
TRBV7-8	TRBJ2-3	TRBD1	NA	CASSSRTGYNPWDTQYF	TGTGCCAGCAGCTCAAGGACAGGCTATAATCCGTGGGATACGCAGTATTTT
TRBV19	TRBJ2-2	NA	NA	CASSTPPLFF	TGTGCCAGTAGTACCCCCCCACTGTTTTTT
TRBV6-1	TRBJ2-7	NA	NA	CASSEAGGLGEQYF	TGTGCCAGCAGTGAAGCAGGGGGTCTAGGCGAGCAGTACTTC
TRBV28	TRBJ2-7	TRBD2	once	CASRLAGSYEQYF	TGTGCCAGCAGACTAGCGGGATCCTACGAGCAGTACTTC
TRBV19	TRBJ2-7	TRBD1	NA	CASSIGRGLSQGEQYF	TGTGCCAGTAGTATCGGGCGAGGACTTTCACAGGGGGAGCAGTACTTC
TRBV4-3	TRBJ2-5	TRBD2	NA	CASSWETSGWRTQYF	TGCGCCAGCAGTTGGGAGACTAGCGGGTGGCGGACCCAGTACTTC